The 26 T cell receptor beta chains below were found in one sample sequenced in a study of cytomegalovirus exposure and HLA in healthy donors. The study ran its PCR with 60 Vbeta and 13 Jbeta primers. Clones were read by immunoSEQ multiplex PCR, and TCRdb kept only the in-frame ones, dropping some. The table lists about 200,000 clones, approximately 80% of them singletons. The sequenced sample consisted of PBMCs. All receptors derive from a woman aged 30 to 39 in good health and CMV-seronegative.

The V call is TRBV19, the J call TRBJ1-2, with 10 bases that match TRBD1. This CDR3 contains 15 residues. The germline V gene has CDR1 LNHDA and CDR2 SQIVND (reference sequence). After removal of 5 bases from V and 8 bases from J, the junction contained 11 bases not matched to a gene. The CDR3 loop reads CASSRPGQGMRGYTF. As DNA, the CDR3 is TGTGCCAGTAGTCGCCCGGGACAGGGGATGAGGGGCTACACCTTC.

The rearrangement links TRBV5-1 to TRBJ1-1; D may be TRBD1 (6 bases). The CDR3 has 13 amino acids. The germline CDR1 and CDR2 sequences are SGHRS and YFSETQ. V lost 6 bases to trimming and J lost 9 bases, with 18 bases between them. The CDR3: CASNERPGVKAFF. CDR3 in DNA: TGCGCCAGCAACGAACGGCCAGGGGTGAAAGCTTTCTTT.

This rearrangement joins TRBV10-3 to TRBJ2-1; 10 bases are shared with TRBD1. V shed 6 bases, J shed 0 bases, and the junction held 5 bases outside the gene matches. This CDR3 comprises 16 residues. Germline CDR1 ENHRY, CDR2 SYGVKD. CDR3 loop: CAISDRGPGSYNEQFF. The CDR3 nucleotides are TGTGCCATCAGCGACAGGGGGCCAGGCTCCTACAATGAGCAGTTCTTC.

This clone has a handful of counts. The V gene is TRBV28, the J gene TRBJ1-4; TRBD1 is a possible D gene (6 bases). CDR3 length equals 15 residues. Germline-derived CDR1 and CDR2 are MDHEN and SYDVKM. Trimming shortened V by 2 bases and J by 7 bases, and 14 bases separated the two germline ends. CDR3 region: CASSLPAGATEKLFF. The CDR3 DNA is TGTGCCAGCAGTTTACCAGCAGGGGCGACTGAAAAACTGTTTTTT.

The gene calls are TRBV5-6 and TRBJ1-1; TRBD1 aligns across 7 bases. The ends lost 3 bases at V and 5 bases at J; junction bases unmatched: 7. Germline V gene data show CDR1 as SGHDT and CDR2 as YYEEEE. This CDR3 region has 14 residues. This chain's CDR3 is CASSWRTGDTEAFF. The CDR3 DNA reads as TGTGCCAGCAGCTGGCGGACAGGAGATACTGAAGCTTTCTTT.

In the case of this clone: Mismatch with germline at one junction end may stem from a read error. This chain connects TRBV27 to TRBJ2-7; D may be TRBD2 (6 bases). Germline CDR1 reads MNHEY; CDR2 reads SMNVEV (reference sequence). CDR3 size: 16 residues. The CDR3 region is CASTLSRTGGWYEQYF. The DNA of the CDR3 is TGTGCCAGCACTTTATCAAGAACCGGGGGTTGGTACGAGCAGTACTTC.

This chain joins TRBV30 and TRBJ2-5, with TRBD2 matching over 14 bases. The last part of the DNA fits TRBJ2-7 better; the J call may be wrong. Germline V gene sequence: CDR1 GTSNPN, CDR2 SVGIG (reference sequence). This CDR3 comprises 15 residues. CDR3 region: CAWSPGLAGEGEQYF. CDR3 bases: TGTGCCTGGAGTCCGGGACTAGCGGGAGAGGGCGAGCAGTACTTC.

Concerning this clone: The same CDR3 is also encoded by other DNA sequences in this sample. CDR3 nucleotide sequence: TGTGCCAGCAGCCTCGGGACTAGCGGGTACTACGAGCAGTACTTC. Translation gives CASSLGTSGYYEQYF. The V gene is TRBV11-2, the J gene TRBJ2-7, with 12 bases lining up with TRBD2. Germline CDR1 reads SGHAT; CDR2 reads FQNNGV. With V trimmed by 5 bases and J by 3 bases, 5 bases remained unmatched. The CDR3 spans 15 residues.

In its sample, this clone was seen once. Here the CDR3 reads CASSYLFGGEAFF. The CDR3 DNA reads as TGTGCCAGCAGTTACTTGTTCGGGGGTGAAGCTTTCTTT. V and J are TRBV6-5 and TRBJ1-1; D may be TRBD1 (5 bases). Trimming removed 1 base from V and 7 bases from J, with 10 bases in between. From germline, CDR1 is MNHEY and CDR2 SVGAGI. The CDR3 runs to 13 residues.

In the case of this clone: The junction departs from germline at one end; a sequencing error may be responsible. The genes are TRBV6-4 and TRBJ1-2; 8 bases match TRBD1. Germline CDR1 is MRHNA and CDR2 is SNTAGT. This CDR3 region has 14 residues. CDR3 bases: TGTGCCAGCTCCGAGGGTCAGGGGGCCTATGGCTACCCCTTC. It specifies CASSEGQGAYGYPF.

The chain carries TRBV19 and TRBJ1-2, with TRBD1 matching 11 bases. This CDR3 spans 16 amino acids. The V segment lost 4 bases and the J segment 7 bases; nucleotides outside the gene matches: 11. Germline lookup yields CDR1 LNHDA and CDR2 SQIVND (reference sequence). CDR3 nucleotides: TGTGCCAGTAGTAGCCTTTGGACAGGGGGCTGGAGTGGCTACACCTTC. It codes for CASSSLWTGGWSGYTF.

Remarks on this clone: A junction boundary mismatches the germline segment, possibly from a read error. J is TRBJ1-1 and V is TRBV7-9, with a tentative D call TRBD1 (6 bases). Germline V CDR1 and CDR2: SEHNR, FQNEAQ (reference sequence). This CDR3 has 14 residues. The CDR3 nucleotides are TGTTCCAGCAGCTACAGGGCGGTGAACACTGAAGCTTTCTTT. Its protein is CSSSYRAVNTEAFF.

The J gene is TRBJ2-2, the V gene TRBV6-6; 7 nucleotides agree with TRBD2. This CDR3 has 14 amino acids. Germline CDR1 reads MNHNY; CDR2 reads SVGAGI (reference sequence). Trimming cost V 9 bases and J 1 base; bases outside gene matches: 5. The chain's CDR3 is CASRRGENTGELFF. The CDR3 DNA reads as TGTGCCAGTCGCCGGGGGGAGAACACCGGGGAGCTGTTTTTT.

The chain uses TRBV4-1 and TRBJ2-1, with 8 bases matching TRBD1. The CDR3 sequence is 14 residues long. CDR1 and CDR2 from the germline V gene are MGHRA and YSYEKL. Trimming cost V 3 bases and J 7 bases; bases outside gene matches: 5. This chain's CDR3 is CASSQGQVLNEQFF. The CDR3 DNA follows: TGCGCCAGCAGCCAGGGACAGGTTTTGAATGAGCAGTTCTTC.

The chain uses TRBV13 and TRBJ2-7, with D perhaps matching TRBD2 (6 bases). Germline-derived CDR1 and CDR2 are PRHDT and FYEKMQ (reference sequence). This CDR3 region has 12 residues. The ends were cut back, 4 bases at V and 4 bases at J, with 8 bases in the middle. The CDR3 region has the DNA TGTGCCAGCAGCTCAGGGAGGTACGAGCAGTACTTC. Protein product: CASSSGRYEQYF.

The chain employs TRBV9 and TRBJ1-4; D might be TRBD1 (6 bases). This CDR3 region has 13 residues. CDR1 and CDR2 from the germline V gene are SGDLS and YYNGEE. V lost 1 base and J lost 12, with 13 bases in between. CDR3: CASSVTGSGELFF. For the CDR3, the DNA is TGTGCCAGCAGCGTAACAGGGTCAGGGGAACTGTTTTTT. The complete variable domain, with remaining parts taken from reference TRBV9 and TRBJ1-4, reads DSGVTQTPKHLITATGQRVTLRCSPRSGDLSVYWYQQSLDQGLQFLIQYYNGEERAKGNILERFSAQQFPDLHSELNLSSLELGDSALYFCASSVTGSGELFFGSGTQLSVL.

The DNA for the CDR3 is TGTGCCAGCAGCTGGACTAGCGGGCCGCACACAGGGACGCAGTATTTT. This translates into CASSWTSGPHTGTQYF. The chain uses TRBV7-2 and TRBJ2-3, with 11 bases identical to TRBD2. After removal of 4 bases from V and 9 bases from J, the junction contained 12 bases not matched to a gene. The CDR3 runs to 16 residues. Germline V gene sequence: CDR1 SGHTA, CDR2 FQGNSA.

The chain combines TRBV18 with TRBJ2-1; no definite D call. Trimming left V 3 bases short and J 5 bases short, with 14 bases between. This CDR3 has 15 residues. Germline V gives CDR1 KGHSH, CDR2 LQKENI. CDR3: CASSPLEAAHNEQFF. The DNA for the CDR3 is TGTGCCAGCTCACCCCTAGAGGCGGCCCACAATGAGCAGTTCTTC. The whole variable domain, remainder taken from reference TRBV18 and TRBJ2-1, is NAGVMQNPRHLVRRRGQEARLRCSPMKGHSHVYWYRQLPEEGLKFMVYLQKENIIDESGMPKERFSAEFPKEGPSILRIQQVVRGDSAAYFCASSPLEAAHNEQFFGPGTRLTVL.

There are a few counts of this clone. V is TRBV2 and J is TRBJ2-5, with a weak D call TRBD1 (5 bases). The CDR3 runs to 13 residues. V was pared by 5 bases and J by 5 bases, with 12 bases between. Germline V gene data show CDR1 as SNHLY and CDR2 as FYNNEI. Here the CDR3 reads CASSLRQTETQYF. Written as DNA, the CDR3 is TGTGCCAGCAGTCTCCGACAGACGGAGACCCAGTACTTC.

V is TRBV6-1 and J is TRBJ2-1; 11 positions match TRBD1. The ends lost 4 bases at V and 9 bases at J; junction bases unmatched: 2. CDR3 length: 13 amino acids. CDR1 and CDR2 from the germline V gene are MNHNS and SASEGT. The CDR3 spells CASSAGQGGEQFF. The CDR3 DNA reads as TGTGCCAGCAGTGCGGGACAGGGGGGTGAGCAGTTCTTC.

The genes are TRBV29-1 and TRBJ1-2; TRBD1 aligns across 7 bases. This CDR3 contains 12 residues. CDR1 and CDR2 from the germline V gene are SQVTM and ANQGSEA. V was pared by 3 bases and J by 6 bases, with 4 bases of the junction left unmatched. The DNA for the CDR3 is TGCAGCGTTGACCGACAGGGACATGGCTACACCTTC. Its protein product is CSVDRQGHGYTF.

The chain employs TRBV2 and TRBJ2-3; no clear D gene. The length of the CDR3 is 12 residues. V was pared by 8 bases and J by 6 bases, with 12 bases between. Per germline, CDR1 SNHLY and CDR2 FYNNEI. The CDR3 loop reads CASLYVVDTQYF. CDR3 coding DNA: TGTGCCAGCTTATATGTCGTGGATACGCAGTATTTT.

This clone was counted a single time. The rearrangement joins TRBV18 to TRBJ1-5, with D possibly matching TRBD1 (6 bases). Trimming took 5 bases from V and 3 from J, leaving 14 bases between them. The germline V gene has CDR1 KGHSH and CDR2 LQKENI. The CDR3 sequence is 15 residues long. The CDR3 sequence is CASSYSDRNNQPQHF. The CDR3 DNA reads TGTGCCAGCTCATACTCGGACAGAAACAATCAGCCCCAGCATTTT.

This chain links TRBV21-1 with TRBJ2-7; the table's D call of TRBD1 was not tested on the DNA. TRBV21-1 is tagged as a pseudogene. The CDR3 loop spans 15 amino acids. As DNA, the CDR3 is TGTGCCAGCAGCAAATACCGGACAGGGGTCCACGAGCAGTACTTC. Its protein product is CASSKYRTGVHEQYF.

The chain joins TRBV6-1 to TRBJ1-1; D is uncertain. This CDR3 has 15 residues. Per the germline V gene, CDR1 is MNHNS and CDR2 is SASEGT. Trimming shortened V by 2 bases and J by 0 bases, and 10 bases separated the two germline ends. The CDR3 DNA reads as TGTGCCAGCAGTGAATCGGGATGGTTGAACACTGAAGCTTTCTTT. It yields the protein CASSESGWLNTEAFF.

The chain recombines TRBV4-2 with TRBJ1-5; D is unresolved. Trimming removed 1 base from V and 6 bases from J, with 10 bases in between. Germline CDR1 is LGHNA and CDR2 is YNFKEQ. The CDR3 totals 14 residues. CDR3 residues: CASSQVSGGQPQHF. Here the CDR3 DNA reads TGTGCCAGCAGCCAAGTTTCCGGCGGTCAGCCCCAGCATTTT.